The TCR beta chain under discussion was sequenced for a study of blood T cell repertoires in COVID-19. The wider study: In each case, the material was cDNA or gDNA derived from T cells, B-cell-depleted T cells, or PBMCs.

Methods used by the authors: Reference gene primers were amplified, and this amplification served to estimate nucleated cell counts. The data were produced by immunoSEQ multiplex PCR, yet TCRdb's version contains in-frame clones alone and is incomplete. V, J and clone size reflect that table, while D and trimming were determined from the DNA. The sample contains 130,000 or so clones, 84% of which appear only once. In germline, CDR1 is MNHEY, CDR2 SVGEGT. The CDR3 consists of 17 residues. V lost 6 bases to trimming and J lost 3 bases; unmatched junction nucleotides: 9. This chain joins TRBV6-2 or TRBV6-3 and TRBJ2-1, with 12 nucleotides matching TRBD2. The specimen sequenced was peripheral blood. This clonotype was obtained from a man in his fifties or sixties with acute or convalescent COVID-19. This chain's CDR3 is CASSRRLAGVNYNEQFF. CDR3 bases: TGTGCCAGCAGCCGAAGACTAGCGGGAGTAAACTACAATGAGCAGTTCTTC.